What follows describes a single T cell receptor beta chain. Its specificity is not known. These data come from a study of CD8 T cells in Susac syndrome. Whole-study context: At blood draw, Susac syndrome patients were therapy-naive, on corticosteroids, or on intravenous immunoglobulin alone.

The study, taken as a whole, reports: The CD4+ T cell repertoires in Susac syndrome were not clonally expanded.

Random hexamers were used to reverse transcribe an amount of about 0.5 to 1 ug RNA. The CDR3 of TCR beta was amplified by immunoSEQ multiplex PCR across 54 Vbeta and 13 Jbeta. Via MiXCR, TCRdb re-called the immunoSEQ multiplex PCR reads, giving one row per CDR3 protein. The sample has hundreds of thousands of distinct CDR3 sequences, approximately 95% seen once. This CDR3 is built from 16 residues. CDR1 is SQVTM and CDR2 is ANQGSEA in the germline V gene. J was trimmed by 7 bases and V by 3 bases; bases with no gene match: 13. The chain couples TRBV29-1 to TRBJ2-1; 9 bases agree with TRBD2. Material for sequencing was CD4+ T cells from PBMCs. The clonotype was recovered from a human donor with Susac syndrome. The CDR3 region is CSVDSLAGTGDNEQFF. The CDR3 DNA reads as TGCAGCGTTGATAGTCTAGCGGGGACCGGGGATAATGAGCAGTTCTTC.